The source of this T cell receptor beta chain is a study of early T cells in non-severe SARS-CoV-2 infection. With V trimmed by 4 bases and J by 8 bases, 12 bases remained unmatched. CDR1 is SGHDN and CDR2 is FVKESK in the germline V gene. The CDR3 is 15 amino acids. This clonotype was found a few times. Unique molecular identifiers were attached to individual cDNA molecules. TCRdb re-called the 5' RACE reads through MiXCR, storing one row per CDR3 protein. Among some 91,000 distinct CDR3 sequences listed, approximately 13% were seen once. What was sequenced was whole blood. This sequence was found in an adult who was a healthcare worker with PCR-confirmed SARS-CoV-2 infection or an uninfected control (not recorded which). The genes are TRBV14 and TRBJ1-1; TRBD1 agrees at 8 bases. The CDR3, as DNA: TGTGCCAGCAGCCGATACCGGACAGGGCGAGGGGAAGCTTTCTTT. Its translation is CASSRYRTGRGEAFF.